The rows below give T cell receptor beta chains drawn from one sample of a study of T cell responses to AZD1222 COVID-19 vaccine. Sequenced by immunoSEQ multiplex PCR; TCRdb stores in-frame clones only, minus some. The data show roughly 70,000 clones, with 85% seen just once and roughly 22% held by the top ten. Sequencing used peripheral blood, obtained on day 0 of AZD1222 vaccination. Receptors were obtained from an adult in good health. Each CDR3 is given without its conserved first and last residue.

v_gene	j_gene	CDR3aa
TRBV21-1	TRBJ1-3	ASSKYKHRGILTCGNTIY
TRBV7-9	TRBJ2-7	ASRASIGGREQY
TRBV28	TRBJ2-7	ASSVGTLGLEQY
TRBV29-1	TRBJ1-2	SVGPPDGYT
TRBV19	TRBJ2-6	ASSIIQGYTSGANVLT
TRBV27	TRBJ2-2	ASSLGISGTGELF
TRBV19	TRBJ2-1	ASSQQGAQGEQF
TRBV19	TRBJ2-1	ASSLYSGTPLDEQF
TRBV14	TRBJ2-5	ASSQVINSGTQY
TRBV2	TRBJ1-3	ASKGMVGSGNTIY
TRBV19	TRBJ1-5	ASSRGGHKFNQPQH
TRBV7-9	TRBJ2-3	ASSFGAGGATSTDTQY
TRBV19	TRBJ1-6	ASSTRAPNNSPLH
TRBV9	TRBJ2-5	ASSGRSGEGGETQY
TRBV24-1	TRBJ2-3	ATSGPGTDTQY
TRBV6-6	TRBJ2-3	ASRILGTDTQY
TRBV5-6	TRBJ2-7	ASSLVASYEQY
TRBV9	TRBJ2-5	ASSQGLAGETQY
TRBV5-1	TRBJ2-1	ASSWTIGTYNEQF
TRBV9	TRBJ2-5	ASSVDGQGLLKTQY
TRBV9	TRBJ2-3	ASSVALRPDTQY
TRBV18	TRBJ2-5	ASSSQQGVEKTQY
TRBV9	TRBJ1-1	ASSARQGQAEAF
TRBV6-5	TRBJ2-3	ASKPGRAEDTQY
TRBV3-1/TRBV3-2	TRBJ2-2	ASSPPWTSGRVGELF
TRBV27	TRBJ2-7	ASSSLGQGPEQY
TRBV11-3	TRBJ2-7	ASSLVGTGDYEQY